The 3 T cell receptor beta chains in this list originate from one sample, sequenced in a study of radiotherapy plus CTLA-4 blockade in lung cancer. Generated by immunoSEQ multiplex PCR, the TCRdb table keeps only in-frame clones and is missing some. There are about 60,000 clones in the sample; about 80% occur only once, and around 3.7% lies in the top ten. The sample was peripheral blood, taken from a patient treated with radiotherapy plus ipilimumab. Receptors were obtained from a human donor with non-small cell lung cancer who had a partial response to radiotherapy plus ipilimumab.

CDR3 sequence (DNA): TGCGCCAGCAGCTTGGGGGAGGTTTCTGGGGCCAACGTCCTGACTTTC. Translated: CASSLGEVSGANVLTF. The J gene is TRBJ2-6, the V gene TRBV5-1; tentative D call: TRBD2 (6 bases). Trimming shortened V by 0 bases and J by 1 base, and 8 bases separated the two germline ends. The CDR3 is 16 amino acids. Germline CDR1 SGHRS, CDR2 YFSETQ.

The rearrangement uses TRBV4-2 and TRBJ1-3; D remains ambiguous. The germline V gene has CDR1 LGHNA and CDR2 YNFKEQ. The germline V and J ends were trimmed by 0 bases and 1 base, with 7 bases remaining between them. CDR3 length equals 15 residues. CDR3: CASSQDPGSGNTIYF. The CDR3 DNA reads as TGTGCCAGCAGCCAAGATCCCGGGTCTGGAAACACCATATATTTT.

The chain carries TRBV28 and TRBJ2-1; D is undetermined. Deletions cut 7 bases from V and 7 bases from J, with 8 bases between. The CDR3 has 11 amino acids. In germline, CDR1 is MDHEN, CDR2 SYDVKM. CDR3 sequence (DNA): TGTGCCAGCACGTCCCAGAATGAGCAGTTCTTC. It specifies CASTSQNEQFF.